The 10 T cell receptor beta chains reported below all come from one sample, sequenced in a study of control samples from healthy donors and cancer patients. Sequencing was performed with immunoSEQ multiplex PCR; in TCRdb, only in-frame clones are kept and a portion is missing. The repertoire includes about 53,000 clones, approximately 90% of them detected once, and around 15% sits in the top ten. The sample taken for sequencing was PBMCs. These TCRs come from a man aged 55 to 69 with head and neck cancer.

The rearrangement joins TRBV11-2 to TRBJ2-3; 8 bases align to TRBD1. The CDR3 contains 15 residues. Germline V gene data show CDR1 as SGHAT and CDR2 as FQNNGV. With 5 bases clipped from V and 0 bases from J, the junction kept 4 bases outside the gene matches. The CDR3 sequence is CASSTGTGSTDTQYF. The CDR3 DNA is TGTGCCAGCAGCACCGGGACAGGTAGCACAGATACGCAGTATTTT.

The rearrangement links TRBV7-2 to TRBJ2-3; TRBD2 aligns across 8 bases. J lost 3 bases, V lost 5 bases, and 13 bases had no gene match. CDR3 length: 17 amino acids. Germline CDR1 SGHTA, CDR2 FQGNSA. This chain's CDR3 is CASSPLGAGVRTDTQYF. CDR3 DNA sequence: TGTGCCAGCAGCCCCCTCGGAGCGGGAGTAAGGACAGATACGCAGTATTTT. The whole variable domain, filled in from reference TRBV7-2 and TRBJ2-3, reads GAGVSQSPSNKVTEKGKDVELRCDPISGHTALYWYRQSLGQGLEFLIYFQGNSAPDKSGLPSDRFSAERTGGSVSTLTIQRTQQEDSAVYLCASSPLGAGVRTDTQYFGPGTRLTVL.

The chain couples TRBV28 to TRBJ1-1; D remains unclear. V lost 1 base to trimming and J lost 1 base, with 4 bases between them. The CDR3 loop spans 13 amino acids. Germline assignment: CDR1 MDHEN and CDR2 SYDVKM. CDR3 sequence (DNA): TGTGCCAGCAGTTTATCGCAGAACACTGAAGCTTTCTTT. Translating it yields CASSLSQNTEAFF. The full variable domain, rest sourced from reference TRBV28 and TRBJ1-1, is DVKVTQSSRYLVKRTGEKVFLECVQDMDHENMFWYRQDPGLGLRLIYFSYDVKMKEKGDIPEGYSVSREKKERFSLILESASTNQTSMYLCASSLSQNTEAFFGQGTRLTVV.

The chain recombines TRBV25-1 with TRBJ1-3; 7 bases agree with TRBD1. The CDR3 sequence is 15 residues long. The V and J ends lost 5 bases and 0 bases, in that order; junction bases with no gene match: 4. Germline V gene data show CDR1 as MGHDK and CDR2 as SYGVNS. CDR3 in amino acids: CASSSGQISGNTIYF. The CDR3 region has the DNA TGTGCCAGCAGTTCGGGACAGATCTCTGGAAACACCATATATTTT.

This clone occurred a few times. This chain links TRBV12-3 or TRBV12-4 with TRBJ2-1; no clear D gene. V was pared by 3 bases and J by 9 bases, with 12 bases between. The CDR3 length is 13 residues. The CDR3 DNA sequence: TGTGCCAGCAGTTTGAACCTAGTCTCTGAGCAGTTCTTC. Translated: CASSLNLVSEQFF.

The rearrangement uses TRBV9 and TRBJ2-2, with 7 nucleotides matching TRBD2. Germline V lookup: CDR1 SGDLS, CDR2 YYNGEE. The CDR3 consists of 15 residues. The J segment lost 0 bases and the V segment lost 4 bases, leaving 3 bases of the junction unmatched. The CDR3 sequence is CASSLAGANTGELFF. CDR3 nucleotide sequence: TGTGCCAGCAGCTTAGCGGGTGCGAACACCGGGGAGCTGTTTTTT.

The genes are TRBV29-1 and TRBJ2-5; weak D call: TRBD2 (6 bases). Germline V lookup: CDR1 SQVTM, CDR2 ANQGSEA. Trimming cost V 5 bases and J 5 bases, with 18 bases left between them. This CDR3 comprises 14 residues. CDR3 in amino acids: CSVTSSGAGETQYF. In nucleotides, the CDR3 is TGCAGCGTTACCTCCTCCGGAGCGGGTGAGACCCAGTACTTC. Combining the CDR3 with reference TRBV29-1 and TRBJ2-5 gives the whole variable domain SAVISQKPSRDICQRGTSLTIQCQVDSQVTMMFWYRQQPGQSLTLIATANQGSEATYESGFVIDKFPISRPNLTFSTLTVSNMSPEDSSIYLCSVTSSGAGETQYFGPGTRLLVL.

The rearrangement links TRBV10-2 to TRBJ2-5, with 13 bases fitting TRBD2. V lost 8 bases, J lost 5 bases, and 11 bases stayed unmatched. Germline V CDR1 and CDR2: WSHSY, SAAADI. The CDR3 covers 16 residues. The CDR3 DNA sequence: TGCGCCAGCTGCACCGGGACTAGCGGGGAGGGGGAGACCCAGTACTTC. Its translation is CASCTGTSGEGETQYF.

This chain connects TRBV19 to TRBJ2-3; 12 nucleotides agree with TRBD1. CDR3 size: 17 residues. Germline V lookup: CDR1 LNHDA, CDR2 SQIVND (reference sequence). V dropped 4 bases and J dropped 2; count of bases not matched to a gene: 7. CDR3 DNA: TGTGCCAGTAGTAAAACCGGGACAGGGGGCCTCACAGATACGCAGTATTTT. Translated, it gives CASSKTGTGGLTDTQYF. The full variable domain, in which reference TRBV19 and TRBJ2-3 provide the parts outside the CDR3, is DGGITQSPKYLFRKEGQNVTLSCEQNLNHDAMYWYRQDPGQGLRLIYYSQIVNDFQKGDIAEGYSVSREKKESFPLTVTSAQKNPTAFYLCASSKTGTGGLTDTQYFGPGTRLTVL.

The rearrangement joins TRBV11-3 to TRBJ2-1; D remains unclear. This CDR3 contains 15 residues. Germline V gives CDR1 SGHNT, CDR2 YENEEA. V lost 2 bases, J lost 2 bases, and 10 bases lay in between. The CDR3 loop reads CASSLNPDTYNEQFF. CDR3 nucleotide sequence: TGTGCCAGCAGCTTAAATCCTGATACCTACAATGAGCAGTTCTTC.